A single count supports the clone carrying this T cell receptor beta chain. Antigen unknown. The record originates from a study of cytomegalovirus exposure and HLA in healthy donors. The donors were healthy bone marrow donors. 13 Jbeta primers and 60 Vbeta primers were used for the PCR. Sequencing was performed with immunoSEQ multiplex PCR; in TCRdb, only in-frame clones are kept and a portion is missing. The sample shows 75,000 to 100,000 clones, around 80% of them seen only once. Study-wide points: Sequencing depth across donors, presence/absence analyses assumed, was roughly uniform. While the bulk of TCR sequences proved rare, some public TCRs turned up in many donors.

Trimming shortened V by 0 bases and J by 0 bases, and 9 bases separated the two germline ends. The CDR3 has 16 residues. Looked up from germline, CDR1 is SGHDN and CDR2 is FVKESK. Input material: PBMCs. V is TRBV14 and J is TRBJ1-3; D is unclear. This sequence originates from a man aged 30-40 years in good health and CMV-seronegative. In DNA, the CDR3 is TGTGCCAGCAGCCAAGATGAGTTAAACTCTGGAAACACCATATATTTT. The encoded protein is CASSQDELNSGNTIYF.